This T cell receptor beta chain emerged from a study of cytomegalovirus exposure and HLA in healthy donors. Study summary: Unique TCR beta sequences numbering approximately 120 million came from approximately 180 million T cells in an earlier analysis. Some 90 million unique TCRs from HLA-typed donors were held in an early data release.

Study-wide points: Earlier analysis yielded a pattern in which most TCR beta V segments were productive about 87% or about 30% of the time.

The PCR employed 60 Vbeta primers together with 13 Jbeta primers. Here immunoSEQ multiplex PCR was the method, and the copy in TCRdb shows in-frame clones only, minus some. This sample has over 85,000 clones, with nearly 65% found just once. This clone was observed a handful of times. The antigen is unknown. Germline V CDR1 and CDR2: LNHNV, YYDKDF (reference sequence). CDR3 length equals 15 residues. Unmatched junction bases numbered 5, after V lost 0 bases and J lost 9 bases. V gene TRBV15 combines with J gene TRBJ2-1; 10 nucleotides agree with TRBD2. The specimen was PBMCs. The clonotype originates from a human donor in good health. Here the CDR3 reads CATSRDLAGATEQFF. DNA for the CDR3: TGTGCCACCAGCAGAGATCTAGCGGGAGCGACTGAGCAGTTCTTC.